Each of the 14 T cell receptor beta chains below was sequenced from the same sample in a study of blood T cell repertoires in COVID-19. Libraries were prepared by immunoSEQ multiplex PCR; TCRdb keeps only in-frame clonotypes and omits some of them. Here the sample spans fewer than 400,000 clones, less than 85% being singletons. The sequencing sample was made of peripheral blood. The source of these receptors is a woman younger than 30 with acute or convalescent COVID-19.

The CDR3 sequence is CASSVVTGPWKTYEQYF. The CDR3 nucleotides are TGTGCCAGCAGCGTAGTGACGGGTCCCTGGAAGACTTACGAGCAGTACTTC. This chain connects TRBV9 to TRBJ2-7; unclear D gene. CDR3 length: 17 residues. The V end lost 0 bases, the J end lost 4 bases, and 20 bases lay between the germline ends. Per germline, CDR1 SGDLS and CDR2 YYNGEE.

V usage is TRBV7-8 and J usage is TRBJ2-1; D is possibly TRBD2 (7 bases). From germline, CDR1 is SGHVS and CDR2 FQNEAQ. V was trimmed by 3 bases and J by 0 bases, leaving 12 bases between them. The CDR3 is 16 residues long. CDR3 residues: CASSLGGPGSYNEQFF. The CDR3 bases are TGTGCCAGCAGCTTGGGGGGGCCCGGCTCCTACAATGAGCAGTTCTTC.

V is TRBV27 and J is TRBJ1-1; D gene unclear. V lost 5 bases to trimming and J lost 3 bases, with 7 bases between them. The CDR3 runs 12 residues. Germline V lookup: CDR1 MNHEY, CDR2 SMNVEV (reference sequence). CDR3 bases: TGTGCCAGCAGTGCCGGGGACACTGAAGCTTTCTTT. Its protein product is CASSAGDTEAFF.

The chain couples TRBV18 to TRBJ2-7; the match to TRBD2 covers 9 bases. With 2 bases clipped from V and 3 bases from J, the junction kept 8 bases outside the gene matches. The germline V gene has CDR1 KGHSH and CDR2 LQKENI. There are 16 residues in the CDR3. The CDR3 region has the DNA TGTGCCAGCTCACCAATCCTGGCGGGAGGGGACTACGAGCAGTACTTC. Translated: CASSPILAGGDYEQYF.

Here the CDR3 reads CSVRKEFGNTIYF. The CDR3 nucleotides read TGCAGCGTCCGGAAGGAGTTCGGAAACACCATATATTTT. The chain links TRBV29-1 to TRBJ1-3; no reliable D call. The CDR3 is 13 residues long. The V and J ends lost 6 bases and 4 bases respectively, with 13 bases between them. Germline CDR1 and CDR2: SQVTM and ANQGSEA.

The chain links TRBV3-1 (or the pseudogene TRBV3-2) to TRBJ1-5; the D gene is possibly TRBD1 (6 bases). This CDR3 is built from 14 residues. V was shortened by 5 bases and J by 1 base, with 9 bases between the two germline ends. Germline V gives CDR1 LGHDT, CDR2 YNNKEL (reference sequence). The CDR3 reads CASSSGQSNQPQHF. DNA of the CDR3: TGTGCCAGCAGCTCCGGACAGAGCAATCAGCCCCAGCATTTT.

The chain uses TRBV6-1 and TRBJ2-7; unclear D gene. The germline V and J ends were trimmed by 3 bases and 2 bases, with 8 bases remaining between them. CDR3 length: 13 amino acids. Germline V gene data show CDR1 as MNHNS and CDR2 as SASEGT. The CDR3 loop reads CASSDLQTYEQYF. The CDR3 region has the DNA TGTGCCAGCAGTGATTTACAGACCTACGAGCAGTACTTC.

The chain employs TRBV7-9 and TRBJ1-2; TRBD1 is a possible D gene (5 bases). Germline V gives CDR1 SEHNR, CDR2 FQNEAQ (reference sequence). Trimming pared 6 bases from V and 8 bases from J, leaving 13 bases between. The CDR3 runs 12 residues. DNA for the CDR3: TGTGCCAGCAGTCAGGGTATTAAAGGCTACACCTTC. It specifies CASSQGIKGYTF.

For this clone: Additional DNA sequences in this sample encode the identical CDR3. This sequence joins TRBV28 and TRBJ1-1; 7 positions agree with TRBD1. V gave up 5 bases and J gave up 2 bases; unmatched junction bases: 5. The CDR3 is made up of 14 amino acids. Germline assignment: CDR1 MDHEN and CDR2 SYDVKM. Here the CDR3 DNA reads TGTGCCAGCAGTCCAGGGACAGCCAACACTGAAGCTTTCTTT. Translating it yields CASSPGTANTEAFF.

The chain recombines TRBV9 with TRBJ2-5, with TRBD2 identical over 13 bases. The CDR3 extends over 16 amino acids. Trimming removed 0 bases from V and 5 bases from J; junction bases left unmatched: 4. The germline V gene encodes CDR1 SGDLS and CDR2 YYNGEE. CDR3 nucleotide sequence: TGTGCCAGCAGCGTAGGGACTAGCGGGAGTGGCGAGACCCAGTACTTC. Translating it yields CASSVGTSGSGETQYF.

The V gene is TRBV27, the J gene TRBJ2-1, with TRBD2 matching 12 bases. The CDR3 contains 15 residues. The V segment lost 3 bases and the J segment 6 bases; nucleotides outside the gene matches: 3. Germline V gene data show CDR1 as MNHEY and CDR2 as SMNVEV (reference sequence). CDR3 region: CASSFPSGGANEQFF. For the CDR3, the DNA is TGTGCCAGCAGTTTCCCTAGCGGGGGGGCCAATGAGCAGTTCTTC.

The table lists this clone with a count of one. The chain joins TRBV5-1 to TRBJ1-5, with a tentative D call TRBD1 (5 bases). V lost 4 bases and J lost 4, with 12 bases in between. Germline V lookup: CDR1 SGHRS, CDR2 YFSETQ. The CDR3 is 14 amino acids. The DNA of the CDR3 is TGCGCCAGCAGCGTTCAGGGAAATAATCAGCCCCAGCATTTT. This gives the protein CASSVQGNNQPQHF.

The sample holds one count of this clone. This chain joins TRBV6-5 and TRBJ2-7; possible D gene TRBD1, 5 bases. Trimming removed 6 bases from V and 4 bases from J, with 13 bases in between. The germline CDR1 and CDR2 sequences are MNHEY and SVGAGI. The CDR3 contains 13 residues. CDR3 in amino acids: CASRLKGRYEQYF. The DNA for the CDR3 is TGTGCCAGCAGGCTCAAGGGGCGGTACGAGCAGTACTTC.

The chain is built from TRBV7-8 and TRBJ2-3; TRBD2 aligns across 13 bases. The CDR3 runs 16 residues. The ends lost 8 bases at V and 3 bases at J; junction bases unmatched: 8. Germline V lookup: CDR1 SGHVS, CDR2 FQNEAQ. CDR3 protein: CASSRTSGGGTDTQYF. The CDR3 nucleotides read TGTGCCAGCTCCCGGACTAGCGGGGGTGGGACAGATACGCAGTATTTT. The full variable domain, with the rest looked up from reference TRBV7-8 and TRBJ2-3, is GAGVSQSPRYKVAKRGQDVALRCDPISGHVSLFWYQQALGQGPEFLTYFQNEAQLDKSGLPSDRFFAERPEGSVSTLKIQRTQQEDSAVYLCASSRTSGGGTDTQYFGPGTRLTVL.